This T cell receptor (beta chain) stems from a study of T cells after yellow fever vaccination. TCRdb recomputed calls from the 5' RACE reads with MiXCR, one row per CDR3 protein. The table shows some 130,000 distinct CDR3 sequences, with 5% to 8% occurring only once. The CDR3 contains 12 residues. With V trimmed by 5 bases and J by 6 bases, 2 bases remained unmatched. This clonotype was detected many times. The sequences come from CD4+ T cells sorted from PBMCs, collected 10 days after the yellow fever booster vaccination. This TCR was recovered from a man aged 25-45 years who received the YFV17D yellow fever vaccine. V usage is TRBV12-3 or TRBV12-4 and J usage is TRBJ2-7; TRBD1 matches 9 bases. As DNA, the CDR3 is TGTGCCAGCAGTCCGACAGGGGGCGAGCAGTACTTC. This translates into CASSPTGGEQYF.